These 8 T cell receptor beta chains came from one sample sequenced in a study of shared clonotypes between healthy human individuals. CD45RO-negative cells were positively selected for CCR7, leaving out terminally differentiated effector memory CD45RA+ cells. Produced via immunoSEQ multiplex PCR; TCRdb's table is partial and in-frame only. The top ten clones hold around 1.7% of a sample with approximately 1.9 million clones, about 94% of them seen once. Source material: naive CD8+ T cells from PBMCs. These receptors came from a man younger than 35 in good health. Some clones in this sample may be carry-over from other donors' samples.

V gene TRBV9 combines with J gene TRBJ2-7, with no clear D. The V gene lost 2 bases and the J gene lost 4 bases, with 13 bases spanning the gap. Germline lookup yields CDR1 SGDLS and CDR2 YYNGEE. This CDR3 has 14 residues. The CDR3 sequence: CASSVAAFGYEQYF. The DNA of the CDR3 is TGTGCCAGCAGCGTGGCGGCCTTTGGGTACGAGCAGTACTTC.

The chain uses TRBV25-1 and TRBJ2-7, with TRBD2 matching 13 bases. Germline lookup yields CDR1 MGHDK and CDR2 SYGVNS. This CDR3 is built from 16 residues. After removal of 10 bases from V and 3 bases from J, the junction contained 12 bases not matched to a gene. The CDR3 DNA sequence: TGTGCCACCGCTGGGGGACTAGCGGGGACTTTCTACGAGCAGTACTTC. Its protein product is CATAGGLAGTFYEQYF.

This clone appeared a single time. The rearrangement joins TRBV19 to TRBJ2-1; TRBD2 agrees at 10 bases. The V gene end was trimmed by 4 bases and the J gene end by 0 bases; junction bases not matched to a gene: 12. The germline V gene has CDR1 LNHDA and CDR2 SQIVND (reference sequence). There are 19 residues in the CDR3. The CDR3 sequence is CASSRLAGEFTGSYNEQFF. The CDR3 DNA reads TGTGCCAGTAGTAGGCTAGCGGGAGAATTTACGGGCTCCTACAATGAGCAGTTCTTC.

This clone occurred once. The rearrangement links TRBV4-3 to TRBJ2-7; TRBD2 matches 7 bases. The CDR3 extends over 17 amino acids. J lost 0 bases, V lost 0 bases, and 8 bases had no gene match. Germline CDR1 and CDR2: LGHNA and YSLEER. CDR3 amino acids: CASSQDGASGRSYEQYF. DNA of the CDR3: TGCGCCAGCAGCCAAGATGGGGCTAGCGGACGCTCCTACGAGCAGTACTTC.

The chain is built from TRBV9 and TRBJ1-2, with a tentative D call TRBD1 (5 bases). Trimming pared 4 bases from V and 5 bases from J, leaving 21 bases between. There are 16 residues in the CDR3. Germline loops: CDR1 SGDLS, CDR2 YYNGEE. CDR3 residues: CASSQGAMGASYGYTF. The CDR3 DNA follows: TGTGCCAGCAGCCAAGGGGCCATGGGCGCTTCTTATGGCTACACCTTC.

CDR3 DNA sequence: TGTGCCAGCAGCTCACCACGGACAGACTACAATGAGCAGTTCTTC. Protein sequence: CASSSPRTDYNEQFF. V usage is TRBV7-9 and J usage is TRBJ2-1; D perhaps matches TRBD1 (6 bases). The germline V and J ends were trimmed by 4 bases and 3 bases, with 13 bases remaining between them. CDR3 size: 15 residues. Germline CDR1 reads SEHNR; CDR2 reads FQNEAQ (reference sequence).

This sequence joins TRBV5-6 and TRBJ1-1; possible D gene TRBD1, 5 bases. Germline V lookup: CDR1 SGHDT, CDR2 YYEEEE. The CDR3 contains 15 residues. Trimming shortened V by 3 bases and J by 4 bases, and 16 bases separated the two germline ends. The CDR3 DNA sequence: TGTGCCAGCAGCTCCCCTGAGGGGCTGGGCACTGAAGCTTTCTTT. Its protein is CASSSPEGLGTEAFF.

The chain combines TRBV29-1 with TRBJ2-7; 13 positions match TRBD2. Germline V gene data show CDR1 as SQVTM and CDR2 as ANQGSEA. The J segment lost 4 bases and the V segment lost 4 bases, leaving 7 bases of the junction unmatched. CDR3 length: 15 residues. This CDR3 reads CSVVLLAGGPYEQYF. CDR3 bases: TGCAGCGTTGTGTTACTAGCGGGAGGGCCTTACGAGCAGTACTTC.